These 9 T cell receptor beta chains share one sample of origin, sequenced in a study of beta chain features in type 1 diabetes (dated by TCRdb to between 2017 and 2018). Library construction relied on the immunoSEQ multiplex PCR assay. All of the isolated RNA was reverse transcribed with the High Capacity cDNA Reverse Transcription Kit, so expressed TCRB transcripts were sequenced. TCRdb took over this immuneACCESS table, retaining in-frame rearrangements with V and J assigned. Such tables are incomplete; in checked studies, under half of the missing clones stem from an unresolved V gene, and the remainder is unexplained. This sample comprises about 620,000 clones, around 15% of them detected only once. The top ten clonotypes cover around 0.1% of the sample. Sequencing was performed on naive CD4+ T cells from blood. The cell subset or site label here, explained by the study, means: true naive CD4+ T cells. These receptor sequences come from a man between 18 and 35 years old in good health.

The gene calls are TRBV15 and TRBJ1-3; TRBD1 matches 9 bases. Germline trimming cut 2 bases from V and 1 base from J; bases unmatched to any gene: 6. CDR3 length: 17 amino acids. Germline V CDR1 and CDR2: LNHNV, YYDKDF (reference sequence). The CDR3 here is CATSRTTGTGSGNTIYF. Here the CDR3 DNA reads TGTGCCACCAGCAGAACGACTGGGACAGGGTCTGGAAACACCATATATTTT.

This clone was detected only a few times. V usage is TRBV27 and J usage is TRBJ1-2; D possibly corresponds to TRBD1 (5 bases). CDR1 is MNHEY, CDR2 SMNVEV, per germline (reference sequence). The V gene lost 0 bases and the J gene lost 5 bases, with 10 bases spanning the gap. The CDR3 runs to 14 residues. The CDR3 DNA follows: TGTGCCAGCAGTTTATCGTCGGCAGGGTATGGCTACACCTTC. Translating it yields CASSLSSAGYGYTF.

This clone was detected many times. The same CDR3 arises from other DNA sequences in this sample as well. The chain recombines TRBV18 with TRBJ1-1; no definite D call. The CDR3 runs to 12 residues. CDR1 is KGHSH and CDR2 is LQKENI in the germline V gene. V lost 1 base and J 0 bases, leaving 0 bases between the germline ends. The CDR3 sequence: CASSPLNTEAFF. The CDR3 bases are TGTGCCAGCTCACCACTGAACACTGAAGCTTTCTTT.

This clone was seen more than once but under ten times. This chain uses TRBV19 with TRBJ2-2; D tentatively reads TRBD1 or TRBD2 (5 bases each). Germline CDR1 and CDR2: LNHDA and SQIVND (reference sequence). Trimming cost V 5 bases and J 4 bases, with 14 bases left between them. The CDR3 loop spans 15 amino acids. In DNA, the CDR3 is TGTGCCAGTAGTCCCAGCGGACACCTCACCGGGGAGCTGTTTTTT. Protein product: CASSPSGHLTGELFF.

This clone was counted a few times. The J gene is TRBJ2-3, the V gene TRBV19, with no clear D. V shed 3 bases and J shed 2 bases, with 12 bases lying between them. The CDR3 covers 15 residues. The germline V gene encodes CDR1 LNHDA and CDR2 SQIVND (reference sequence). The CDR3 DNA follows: TGTGCCAGTAGTATCTATGGTGCTTTCACAGATACGCAGTATTTT. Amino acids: CASSIYGAFTDTQYF. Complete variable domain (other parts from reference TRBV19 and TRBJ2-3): DGGITQSPKYLFRKEGQNVTLSCEQNLNHDAMYWYRQDPGQGLRLIYYSQIVNDFQKGDIAEGYSVSREKKESFPLTVTSAQKNPTAFYLCASSIYGAFTDTQYFGPGTRLTVL.

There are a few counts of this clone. The CDR3 protein is CASSLAAGPSTDTQYF. The DNA for the CDR3 is TGCGCCAGCAGCTTGGCCGCGGGACCCAGCACAGATACGCAGTATTTT. The chain couples TRBV5-1 to TRBJ2-3; D perhaps matches TRBD2 (6 bases). The CDR3 loop spans 16 amino acids. Trimming took off 0 bases at V and 0 bases at J, with 11 bases between the two ends. Per the germline V gene, CDR1 is SGHRS and CDR2 is YFSETQ.

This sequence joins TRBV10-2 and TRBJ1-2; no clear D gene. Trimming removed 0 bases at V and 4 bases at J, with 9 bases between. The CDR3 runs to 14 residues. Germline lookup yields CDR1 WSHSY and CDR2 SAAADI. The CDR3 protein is CASSESSQAYGYTF. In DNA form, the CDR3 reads TGCGCCAGCAGTGAGTCGAGTCAGGCCTATGGCTACACCTTC.

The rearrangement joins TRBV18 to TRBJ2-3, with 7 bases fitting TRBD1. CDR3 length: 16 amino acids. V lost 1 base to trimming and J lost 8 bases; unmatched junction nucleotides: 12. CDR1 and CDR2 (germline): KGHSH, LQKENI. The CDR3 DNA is TGTGCCAGCTCACCACGAGAGACAGGGCCCGGTGGTACGCAGTATTTT. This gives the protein CASSPRETGPGGTQYF.

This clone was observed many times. The CDR3 bases are TGTGCCAGCAGCCAAAACAGGAACACTGAAGCTTTCTTT. This sequence encodes CASSQNRNTEAFF. The rearrangement joins TRBV14 to TRBJ1-1; D is ambiguous. CDR3 length: 13 amino acids. V shed 2 bases and J shed 1 base, with 5 bases lying between them. The germline CDR1 and CDR2 sequences are SGHDN and FVKESK.